The following is a T cell receptor (beta chain) sequence with its context. The J segment lost 4 bases and the V segment lost 5 bases, leaving 6 bases of the junction unmatched. The germline V gene has CDR1 LNHNV and CDR2 YYDKDF (reference sequence). This CDR3 is built from 14 residues. The data were obtained in a study of shared clonotypes between healthy human individuals. The study drew its donors from healthy HIV-negative adults without recent acute infections or vaccinations. Assay: immunoSEQ multiplex PCR; the TCRdb copy retains only in-frame clones and omits some. The repertoire consists of approximately 2,000,000 clones, with just under 95% occurring once and the leading ten covering around 0.38%.

The gene calls are TRBV15 and TRBJ1-2; 8 nucleotides line up with TRBD1. Sequencing used naive CD4+ T cells from PBMCs. Subset specified: CD45RA+ positively selected. The receptor was isolated from a man aged 18 to 30 in good health. Some clones in this sample may be carry-over from other donors' samples. The CDR3 is CATSEDREGYGYTF. Here the CDR3 DNA reads TGTGCCACCAGCGAGGACAGGGAGGGCTATGGCTACACCTTC.